The entry that follows covers one TCR beta chain sequence. This clonotype turned up a few times. Its antigen has not been determined. Base qualities are missing; no much larger clone stands one base away. This entry comes from a study of T-cell reconstitution after alpha-beta-depleted transplantation in children (dated by TCRdb to 2016 to 2018). About the full investigation: Using TCR repertoire profiling, the study quantitatively followed how T-cell immune reconstitution unfolded in children after TCRalphabeta/CD19-depleted allogeneic hematopoietic cell transplantation.

The method was PCR. Sequencer: Illumina HiSeq 2500. Molecular barcoding was employed in the preparation of TCR libraries, with unique molecular identifiers being used to normalize TCRbeta repertoire quantification. TCRdb handled the public reads itself, with Q25 trimming in fastp and clone calling in MiXCR, and kept productive beta chains. Each CDR3 protein gets just one entry, which takes the most common genes and DNA from the rows behind it. The sample table lists 450,000 to 600,000 distinct CDR3 sequences, approximately 32% of them with a count of one. Clones ranked in the top ten supply about 2.3% of the sample. The cysteine opens and the phenylalanine closes a CDR3 of 12 amino acids. This entry keeps only the CDR3 DNA: 36 bases, framed from base 1. Trimming removed 6 bases from V and 5 bases from J, leaving 14 bases between the germline ends. Based on the germline V gene (reference sequence), the CDR1 and CDR2 sequences are DFQATT and SNEGSKA.

The sequence came from a human donor who donated a stem cell graft to a child with aplastic anemia. The sample consisted of PBMCs from the stem cell graft donor, taken from the stem cell graft. Recombination joined TRBV20-1 with TRBJ2-7; TRBD1 might be the D gene, on 5 matching bases. In nucleotides, the sequence is TGCAGTGCCGGCTTCCAGGGAAACGAGCAGTACTTC. Its translation reads: CSAGFQGNEQYF.